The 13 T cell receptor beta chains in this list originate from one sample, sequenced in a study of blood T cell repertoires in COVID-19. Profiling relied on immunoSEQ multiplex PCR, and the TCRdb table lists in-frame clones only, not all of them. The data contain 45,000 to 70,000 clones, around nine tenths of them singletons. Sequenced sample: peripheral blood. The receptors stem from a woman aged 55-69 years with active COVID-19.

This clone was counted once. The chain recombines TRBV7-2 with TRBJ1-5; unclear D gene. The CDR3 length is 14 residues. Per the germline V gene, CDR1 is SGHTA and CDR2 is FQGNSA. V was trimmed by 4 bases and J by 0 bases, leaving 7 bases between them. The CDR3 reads CASSSTGSNQPQHF. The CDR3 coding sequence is TGTGCCAGCAGCTCGACGGGTAGCAATCAGCCCCAGCATTTT.

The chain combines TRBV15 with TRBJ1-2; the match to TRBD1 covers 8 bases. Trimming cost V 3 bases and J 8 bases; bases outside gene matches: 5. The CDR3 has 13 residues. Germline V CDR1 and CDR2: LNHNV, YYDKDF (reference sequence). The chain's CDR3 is CATSSQGARGYTF. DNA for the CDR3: TGTGCCACCAGCAGTCAGGGGGCGCGGGGCTACACCTTC.

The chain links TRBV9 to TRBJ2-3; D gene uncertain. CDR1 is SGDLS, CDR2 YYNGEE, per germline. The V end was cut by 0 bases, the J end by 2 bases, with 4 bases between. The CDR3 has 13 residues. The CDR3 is CASSVAYTDTQYF. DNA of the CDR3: TGTGCCAGCAGCGTAGCCTACACAGATACGCAGTATTTT. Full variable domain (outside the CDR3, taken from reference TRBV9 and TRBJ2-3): DSGVTQTPKHLITATGQRVTLRCSPRSGDLSVYWYQQSLDQGLQFLIQYYNGEERAKGNILERFSAQQFPDLHSELNLSSLELGDSALYFCASSVAYTDTQYFGPGTRLTVL.

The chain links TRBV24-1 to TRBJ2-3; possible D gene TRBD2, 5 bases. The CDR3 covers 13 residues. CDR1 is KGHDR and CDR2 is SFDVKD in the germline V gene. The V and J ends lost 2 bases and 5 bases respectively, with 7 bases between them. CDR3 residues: CATSDYGKDTQYF. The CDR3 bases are TGTGCCACCAGTGATTACGGGAAAGATACGCAGTATTTT.

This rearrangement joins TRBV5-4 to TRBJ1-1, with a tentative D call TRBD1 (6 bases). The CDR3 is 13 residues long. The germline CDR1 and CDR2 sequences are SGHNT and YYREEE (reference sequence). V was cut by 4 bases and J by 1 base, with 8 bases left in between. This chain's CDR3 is CASSPTGNTEAFF. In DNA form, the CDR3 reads TGTGCCAGCAGCCCGACAGGGAACACTGAAGCTTTCTTT.

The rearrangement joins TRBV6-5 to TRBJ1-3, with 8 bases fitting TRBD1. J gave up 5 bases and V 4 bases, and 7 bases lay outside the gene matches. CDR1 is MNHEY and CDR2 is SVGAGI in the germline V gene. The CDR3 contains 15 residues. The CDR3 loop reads CASSSPGTGRNTIYF. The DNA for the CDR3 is TGTGCCAGCAGTTCCCCCGGGACAGGAAGAAACACCATATATTTT.

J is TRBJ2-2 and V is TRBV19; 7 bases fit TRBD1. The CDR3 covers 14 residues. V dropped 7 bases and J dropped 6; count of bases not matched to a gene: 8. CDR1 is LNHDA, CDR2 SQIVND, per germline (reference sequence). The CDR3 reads CASKTGAGAGELFF. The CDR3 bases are TGTGCCAGTAAAACAGGGGCAGGCGCCGGGGAGCTGTTTTTT.

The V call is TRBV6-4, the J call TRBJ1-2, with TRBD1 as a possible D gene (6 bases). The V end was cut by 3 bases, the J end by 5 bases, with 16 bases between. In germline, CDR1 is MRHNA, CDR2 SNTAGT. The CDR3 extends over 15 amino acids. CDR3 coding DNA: TGTGCCAGCAGTGAATCGAGGACAGACCTTTATGGCTACACCTTC. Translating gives CASSESRTDLYGYTF.

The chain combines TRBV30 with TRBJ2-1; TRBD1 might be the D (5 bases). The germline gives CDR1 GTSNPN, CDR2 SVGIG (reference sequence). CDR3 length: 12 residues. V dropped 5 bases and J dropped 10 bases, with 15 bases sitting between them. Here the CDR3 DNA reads TGTGCCTGGGCCTGGGGCAGGACGGAGCAGTTCTTC. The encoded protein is CAWAWGRTEQFF.

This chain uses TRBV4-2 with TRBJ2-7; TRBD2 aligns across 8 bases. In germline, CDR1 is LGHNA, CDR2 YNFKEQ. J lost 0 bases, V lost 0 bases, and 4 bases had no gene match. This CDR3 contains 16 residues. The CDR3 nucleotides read TGTGCCAGCAGCCAAGACACCAGCGGGGGCTCCTACGAGCAGTACTTC. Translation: CASSQDTSGGSYEQYF.

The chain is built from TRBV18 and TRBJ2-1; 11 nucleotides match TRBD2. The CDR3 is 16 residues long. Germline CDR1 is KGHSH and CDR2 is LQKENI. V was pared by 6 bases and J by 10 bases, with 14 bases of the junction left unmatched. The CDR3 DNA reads TGTGCCAGCTCCCCAATGACTAGCGGGGCCTCGAGGGAGCAGTTCTTC. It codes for CASSPMTSGASREQFF. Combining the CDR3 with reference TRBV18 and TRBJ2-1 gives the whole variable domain NAGVMQNPRHLVRRRGQEARLRCSPMKGHSHVYWYRQLPEEGLKFMVYLQKENIIDESGMPKERFSAEFPKEGPSILRIQQVVRGDSAAYFCASSPMTSGASREQFFGPGTRLTVL.

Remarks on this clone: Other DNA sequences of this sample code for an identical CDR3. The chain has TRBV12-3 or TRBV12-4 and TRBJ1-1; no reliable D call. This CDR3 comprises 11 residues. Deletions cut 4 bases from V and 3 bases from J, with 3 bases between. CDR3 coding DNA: TGTGCCAGCAGTTCTTACACTGAAGCTTTCTTT. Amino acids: CASSSYTEAFF.

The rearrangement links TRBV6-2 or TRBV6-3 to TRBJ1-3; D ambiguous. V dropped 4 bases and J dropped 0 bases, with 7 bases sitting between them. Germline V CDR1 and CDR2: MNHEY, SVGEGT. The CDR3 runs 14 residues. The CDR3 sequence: CASSWSSSGNTIYF. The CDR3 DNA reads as TGTGCCAGCAGTTGGAGTAGCTCTGGAAACACCATATATTTT.